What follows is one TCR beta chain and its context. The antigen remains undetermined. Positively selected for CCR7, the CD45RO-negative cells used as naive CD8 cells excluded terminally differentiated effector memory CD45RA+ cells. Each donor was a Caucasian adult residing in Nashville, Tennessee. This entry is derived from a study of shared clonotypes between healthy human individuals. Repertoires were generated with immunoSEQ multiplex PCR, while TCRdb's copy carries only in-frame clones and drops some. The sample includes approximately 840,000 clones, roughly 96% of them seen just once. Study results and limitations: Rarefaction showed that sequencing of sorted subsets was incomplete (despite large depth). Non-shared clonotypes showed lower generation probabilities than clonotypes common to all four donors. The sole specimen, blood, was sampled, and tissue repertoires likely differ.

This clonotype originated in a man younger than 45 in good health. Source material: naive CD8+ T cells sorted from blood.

The CDR3 protein is CASSPPGRETQYF. The CDR3 nucleotides are TGTGCCAGCAGCCCACCGGGGAGGGAGACCCAGTACTTC. V usage is TRBV27 and J usage is TRBJ2-5; the D gene is possibly TRBD2 (6 bases). Trimming stripped 6 bases from V and 5 bases from J, with 13 bases between. Germline lookup yields CDR1 MNHEY and CDR2 SMNVEV (reference sequence). This CDR3 is 13 amino acids long.